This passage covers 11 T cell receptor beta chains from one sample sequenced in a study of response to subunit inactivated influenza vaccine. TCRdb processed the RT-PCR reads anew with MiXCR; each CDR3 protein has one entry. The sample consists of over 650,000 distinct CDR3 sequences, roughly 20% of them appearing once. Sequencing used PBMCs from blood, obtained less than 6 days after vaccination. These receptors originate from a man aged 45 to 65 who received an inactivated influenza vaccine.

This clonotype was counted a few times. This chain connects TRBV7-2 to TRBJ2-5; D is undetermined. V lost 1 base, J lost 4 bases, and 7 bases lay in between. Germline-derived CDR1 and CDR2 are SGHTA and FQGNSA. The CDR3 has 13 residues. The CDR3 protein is CASSLGELETQYF. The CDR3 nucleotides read TGTGCCAGCAGCTTAGGGGAATTAGAGACCCAGTACTTC.

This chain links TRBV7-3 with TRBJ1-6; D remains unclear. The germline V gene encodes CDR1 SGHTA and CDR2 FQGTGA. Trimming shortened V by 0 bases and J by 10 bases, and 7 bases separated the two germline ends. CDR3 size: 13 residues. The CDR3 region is CASSLTSGSPLHF. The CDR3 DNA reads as TGTGCCAGCAGCTTAACGTCCGGCTCACCCCTCCACTTT.

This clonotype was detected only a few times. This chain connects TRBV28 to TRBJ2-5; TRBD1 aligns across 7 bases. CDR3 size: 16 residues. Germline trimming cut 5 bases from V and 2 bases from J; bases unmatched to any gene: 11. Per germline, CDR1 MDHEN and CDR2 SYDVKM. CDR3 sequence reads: CASSPGQAPSQETQYF. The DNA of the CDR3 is TGTGCCAGCAGTCCCGGACAGGCGCCCAGTCAAGAGACCCAGTACTTC. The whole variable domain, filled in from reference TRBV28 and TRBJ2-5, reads DVKVTQSSRYLVKRTGEKVFLECVQDMDHENMFWYRQDPGLGLRLIYFSYDVKMKEKGDIPEGYSVSREKKERFSLILESASTNQTSMYLCASSPGQAPSQETQYFGPGTRLLVL.

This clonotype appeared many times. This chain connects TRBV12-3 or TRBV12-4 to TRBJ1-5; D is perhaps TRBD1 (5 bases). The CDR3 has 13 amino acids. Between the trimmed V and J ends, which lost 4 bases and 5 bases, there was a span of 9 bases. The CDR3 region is CASSYLGDQPQHF. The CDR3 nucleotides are TGTGCCAGCAGTTATTTAGGGGATCAGCCCCAGCATTTT.

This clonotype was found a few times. The CDR3 spells CASSLATQGYEQYF. The CDR3 coding sequence is TGTGCCAGCAGCTTAGCGACGCAGGGTTACGAGCAGTACTTC. The rearrangement links TRBV7-2 to TRBJ2-7, with D perhaps TRBD1 (5 bases). CDR1 is SGHTA and CDR2 is FQGNSA in the germline V gene. The CDR3 runs 14 residues. Trimming removed 0 bases at V and 4 bases at J, with 10 bases between.

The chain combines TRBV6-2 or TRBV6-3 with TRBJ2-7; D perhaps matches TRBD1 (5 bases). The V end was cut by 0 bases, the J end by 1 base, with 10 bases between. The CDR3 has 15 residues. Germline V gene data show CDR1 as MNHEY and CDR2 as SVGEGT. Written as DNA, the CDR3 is TGTGCCAGCAGTTACTCGGGGCGGCAGTCCTACGAGCAGTACTTC. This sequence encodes CASSYSGRQSYEQYF.

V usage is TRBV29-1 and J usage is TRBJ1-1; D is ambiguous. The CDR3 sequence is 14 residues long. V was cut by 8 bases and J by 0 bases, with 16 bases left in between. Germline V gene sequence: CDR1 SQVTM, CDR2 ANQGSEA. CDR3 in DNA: TGCAGCTCCTCGGGGAATTTCATGAACACTGAAGCTTTCTTT. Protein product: CSSSGNFMNTEAFF.

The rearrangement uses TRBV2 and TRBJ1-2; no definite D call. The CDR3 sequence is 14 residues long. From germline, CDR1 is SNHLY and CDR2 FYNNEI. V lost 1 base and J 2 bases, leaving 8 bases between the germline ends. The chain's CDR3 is CASSEEPLNYGYTF. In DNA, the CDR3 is TGTGCCAGCAGTGAAGAACCCTTAAACTATGGCTACACCTTC.

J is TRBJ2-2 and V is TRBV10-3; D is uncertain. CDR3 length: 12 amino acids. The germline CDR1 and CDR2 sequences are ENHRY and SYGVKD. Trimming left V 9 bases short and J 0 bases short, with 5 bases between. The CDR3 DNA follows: TGTGCCATTCGGCCGAACACCGGGGAGCTGTTTTTT. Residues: CAIRPNTGELFF.

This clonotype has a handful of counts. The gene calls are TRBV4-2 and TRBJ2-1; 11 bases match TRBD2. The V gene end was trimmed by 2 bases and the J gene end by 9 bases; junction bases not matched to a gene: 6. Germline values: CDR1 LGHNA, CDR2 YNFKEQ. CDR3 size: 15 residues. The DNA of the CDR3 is TGTGCCAGCAGCCAATTTCGGCTAGCGGGAGGTGAGCAGTTCTTC. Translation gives CASSQFRLAGGEQFF.

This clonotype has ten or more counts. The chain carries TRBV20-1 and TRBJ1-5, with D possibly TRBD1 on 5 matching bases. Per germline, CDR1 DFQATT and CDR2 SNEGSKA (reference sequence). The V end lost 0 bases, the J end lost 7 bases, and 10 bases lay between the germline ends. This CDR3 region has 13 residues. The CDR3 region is CSARDTGRQPQHF. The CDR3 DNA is TGCAGTGCTAGAGACACAGGTCGGCAGCCCCAGCATTTT.